This TCR beta chain was recorded in a study of T cells after yellow fever vaccination. Findings and limits, study-wide: A weaker but faster secondary response was observed, peaking on day 5 versus 15.

In TCRdb, the 5' RACE reads were re-called with MiXCR into one record per CDR3 protein. The sample lists under 700,000 distinct CDR3 sequences, less than 20% occurring once. About this clonotype itself: The antigen is undetermined.

V lost 3 bases to trimming and J lost 9 bases; unmatched junction nucleotides: 6. CDR1 and CDR2 (germline): ENHRY, SYGVKD. The CDR3 loop spans 16 amino acids. The V gene is TRBV10-3, the J gene TRBJ1-6, with 12 bases identical to TRBD1. This receptor was identified in a man aged 18 to 29 who received the YFV17D yellow fever vaccine. The sample here was PBMCs, taken roughly 5 days after the first yellow fever vaccination. The CDR3 loop is CAISEAGQGAGSPLHF. The CDR3 bases are TGTGCCATCAGTGAAGCGGGACAGGGGGCTGGTTCACCCCTCCACTTT.